This T cell receptor (beta chain) is drawn from a study of blood T cells in healthy people across ages. Samples had at least 7 million PBMCs isolated from them. This CDR3 spans 14 amino acids. V was trimmed by 1 base and J by 4 bases, leaving 7 bases between them. Germline loops: CDR1 MGHRA, CDR2 YSYEKL. With respect to this clonotype: Its antigen is as yet unknown.

It was with a sample-barcoded 5' primer and a J-beta primer mix that a second PCR of roughly 7 to 11 cycles was run. TCRdb fed the 5' RACE reads into MiXCR, producing one record per CDR3 protein. Among just over 1 million distinct CDR3 sequences listed, 35% to 50% were seen once. Overall study findings and caveats: TCR beta diversity was tightly associated with the proportion of naive T cells. Getting older went along with TCR beta diversity per million T cells dropping roughly linearly.

The source of this sequence is a woman aged 55-69 years in good health. The sequencing sample was made of blood. The chain links TRBV4-1 to TRBJ2-2, with a possible D match to TRBD2 (5 bases). CDR3 nucleotide sequence: TGCGCCAGCAGCCAAGCGGGATCCACCGGGGAGCTGTTTTTT. Translating it yields CASSQAGSTGELFF.